This TCR beta chain emerged from a study of T cell responses to AZD1222 COVID-19 vaccine (dated by TCRdb to the early 2020s). General notes on the study: AZD1222 recipients whose second dose came at about 4 weeks and those whose second dose came at about 12 weeks were combined into one group, since spike-specific TCR depth and breadth did not differ between the two schedules. Trial participants were enrolled by age into subgroups of 18-55, 56-69 and 70-plus years, and about 150, 27 and 61 TCR-sequenced participants, respectively, were included in these subgroups. TCR sequencing covered 230 or so trial participants: 207 given two doses of AZD1222 and 26 given two doses of MenACWY control vaccine. Here is what the overall study found, with its caveats: Conclusions about previously exposed vaccinees are limited, since just six or seven AZD1222 recipients were seropositive for SARS-CoV-2 at baseline. Spike-specific TCR breadth and depth rose significantly after two AZD1222 doses compared with day 0 and with MenACWY recipients. In the small 56-69-year group, the increase in depth fell short of significance, most likely because of low power. Participants were mostly white British and included more females than males, and it was suggested by the authors that clonal diversity may have been underestimated. The whole spike protein was spanned by vaccine-associated CD4 TCRs, and dominant responses were seen in regions 160-218 and 743-854. Because no samples from the day 14 peak response were available, repertoires could be characterized only after the peak T cell response. Reportedly, close to half of the unique spike-specific TCRs recognized epitopes lying outside the regions that are mutated in the B.1.351 and B.1.1.7 variants.

The CDR3 regions of human TCRbeta chains were subjected to immunosequencing. Per the source publication's procedure: Repertoire TCRs were checked for matches against a reference library of SARS-CoV-2-specific TCRs that had been generated using the MIRA antigen-specificity platform. Breadth meant the fraction of unique TCRs that were SARS-CoV-2-associated, whereas depth meant the fraction of total T cells that were SARS-CoV-2-associated. Using the MIRA data, every spike-specific TCR was mapped to the spike region that the TCR reacted to and assigned to either a CD4 or a CD8 class. Log10-transformed breadth and depth values were compared by one-way ANOVA with Sidak's multiple comparisons tests. TCRdb provides this immuneACCESS table in a form limited to in-frame rearrangements. Some clones are lacking; in checked studies, under half of them reflect an unresolved V gene, and why the rest are absent is not known. The DNA was the basis for D and trimming; V, J and clone size are from that table. Recorded for this sample are some 91,000 clones; more than 80% of them occurred a single time. The top ten clones comprise about 12% of the sample.

The time point label, as the study defines it: baseline before first vaccination. The vaccinee samples were drawn from two UK trials, COV001 and COV002, one of which was a single-blind randomized controlled phase 2/3 trial testing AZD1222 (ChAdOx1 nCoV-19) in healthy adults. For TCRbeta chain sequencing, PBMC samples from trial participants were taken at day 0 and at day 28 after the second dose. With regard to this clone: What antigen it recognizes has not been identified. Base quality data are lacking; no much larger clone is found one base away.

From the cysteine through the phenylalanine, the CDR3 covers 16 amino acids. The only DNA kept is the CDR3, 48 bases in frame from the first base. V is pared back by 1 base and J by 6 bases, with 16 bases lying between the germline termini. For CDR1 and CDR2, the germline V gene lists MGHRA and YSYEKL. The chain employs TRBV4-1 and TRBJ1-5; the best D guess is TRBD1, with 6 bases matching. This TCR was recovered from an adult in good health. The input for sequencing was peripheral blood, taken on day 0 of AZD1222 vaccination. The CDR3 reads as follows: CASSQVPGEFRQPQHF. The nucleotide sequence is given as TGCGCCAGCAGCCAAGTTCCAGGGGAATTTCGTCAGCCCCAGCATTTT.